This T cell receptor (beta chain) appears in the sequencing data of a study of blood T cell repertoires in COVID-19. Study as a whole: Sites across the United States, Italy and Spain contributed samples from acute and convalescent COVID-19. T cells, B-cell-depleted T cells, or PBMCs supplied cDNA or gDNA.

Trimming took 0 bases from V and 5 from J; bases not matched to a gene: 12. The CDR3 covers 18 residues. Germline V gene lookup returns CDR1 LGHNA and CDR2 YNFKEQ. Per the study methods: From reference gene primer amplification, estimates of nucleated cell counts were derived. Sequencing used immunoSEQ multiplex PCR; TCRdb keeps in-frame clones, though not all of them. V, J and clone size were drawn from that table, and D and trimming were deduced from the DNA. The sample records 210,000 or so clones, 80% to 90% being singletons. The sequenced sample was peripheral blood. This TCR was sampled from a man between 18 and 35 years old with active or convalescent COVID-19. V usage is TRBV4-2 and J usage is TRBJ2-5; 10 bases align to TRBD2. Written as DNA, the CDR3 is TGTGCCAGCAGCCAAGAGCGGCGAAGCGGGAGGGCCCCCGAGACCCAGTACTTC. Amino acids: CASSQERRSGRAPETQYF.